The T cell receptor beta chain under discussion was sequenced for a study of shared clonotypes between healthy human individuals. About this clone: Antigen specificity is unknown.

Study-wide results and caveats: The sole specimen, blood, was sampled, and tissue repertoires likely differ.

In the naive CD8 group, cells lacked CD45RO and were positively selected for CCR7, so terminally differentiated effector memory CD45RA+ cells were left out. Data came from immunoSEQ multiplex PCR; TCRdb stores just in-frame clones and leaves some out. The sample carries about 2 million clones, roughly 95% recorded once. The sample comprised naive CD8+ T cells sorted from blood. The receptor was derived from a man aged 18 to 35 in good health.

For the CDR3, the DNA is TGCGCCAGCAGCCCCCTAGGTTTGGGGTTCACAGATACGCAGTATTTT. Translated, it gives CASSPLGLGFTDTQYF. V is TRBV4-1 and J is TRBJ2-3, with D unclear. The CDR3 totals 16 residues. CDR1 MGHRA and CDR2 YSYEKL come from the germline V gene. Trimming shortened V by 4 bases and J by 2 bases, and 16 bases separated the two germline ends.